Each of the 10 T cell receptor beta chains below was sequenced from the same sample in a study of OX40 agonist ivuxolimab in advanced cancers. Method: immunoSEQ multiplex PCR; TCRdb's copy keeps in-frame clones and lacks some. The data hold approximately 38,000 clones, with 87% observed a single time. This specimen consisted of CD4+ or CD8+ T cells sorted from blood, obtained in a trial of the OX40 agonist ivuxolimab. These receptors all come from an adult with an advanced solid tumor such as melanoma, head and neck, liver or kidney cancer.

The chain carries TRBV2 and TRBJ2-5, with 8 positions matching TRBD2. CDR1 and CDR2 (germline): SNHLY, FYNNEI. The CDR3 is made up of 15 amino acids. After removal of 1 base from V and 3 bases from J, the junction contained 4 bases not matched to a gene. The CDR3 spells CASSEETSGKETQYF. CDR3 nucleotides: TGTGCCAGCAGTGAAGAAACTAGCGGAAAAGAGACCCAGTACTTC.

This clone was found a few times. The chain employs TRBV7-9 and TRBJ1-1; D is unclear. The germline CDR1 and CDR2 sequences are SEHNR and FQNEAQ (reference sequence). The CDR3 is 14 residues long. V dropped 5 bases and J dropped 2 bases, with 12 bases sitting between them. The CDR3 DNA is TGTGCCAGCAGCGAGCAGGTGTCTAACACTGAAGCTTTCTTT. This translates into CASSEQVSNTEAFF.

This clone occurred a few times. The CDR3 DNA reads TGTGCCAGCAGCCCCCTTGGTGGGGGGCGCCTTGCCCAAGAGACCCAGTACTTC. Encoded protein: CASSPLGGGRLAQETQYF. The chain uses TRBV5-6 and TRBJ2-5, with D possibly being TRBD1 or TRBD2 (6 bases each). V was trimmed by 4 bases and J by 1 base, leaving 23 bases between them. This CDR3 comprises 18 residues. Germline CDR1 SGHDT, CDR2 YYEEEE. Supplemented by reference TRBV5-6 and TRBJ2-5, the full variable domain reads DAGVTQSPTHLIKTRGQQVTLRCSPKSGHDTVSWYQQALGQGPQFIFQYYEEEERQRGNFPDRFSGHQFPNYSSELNVNALLLGDSALYLCASSPLGGGRLAQETQYFGPGTRLLVL.

The chain has TRBV15 and TRBJ2-7; 7 bases align to TRBD1. Germline lookup yields CDR1 LNHNV and CDR2 YYDKDF (reference sequence). Germline trimming cut 3 bases from V and 1 base from J; bases unmatched to any gene: 9. This CDR3 has 16 residues. CDR3 amino acids: CATSRDTGEGSYEQYF. Here the CDR3 DNA reads TGTGCCACCAGCAGGGATACAGGGGAAGGTTCCTACGAGCAGTACTTC. The full variable domain, in which reference TRBV15 and TRBJ2-7 provide the parts outside the CDR3, is DAMVIQNPRYQVTQFGKPVTLSCSQTLNHNVMYWYQQKSSQAPKLLFHYYDKDFNNEADTPDNFQSRRPNTSFCFLDIRSPGLGDTAMYLCATSRDTGEGSYEQYFGPGTRLTVT.

This clone occurred once. V gene TRBV6-1 combines with J gene TRBJ1-3; no firm D call. Germline lookup yields CDR1 MNHNS and CDR2 SASEGT. This CDR3 region has 14 residues. Trimming removed 4 bases at V and 8 bases at J, with 15 bases between. CDR3 sequence reads: CASSARGAGDTIYF. As DNA, the CDR3 is TGTGCCAGCAGTGCGAGAGGAGCTGGGGACACCATATATTTT.

V gene TRBV28 combines with J gene TRBJ2-1, with 8 nucleotides matching TRBD2. Germline V lookup: CDR1 MDHEN, CDR2 SYDVKM. The junction had 7 bases not matched to a gene; V was cut back by 6 bases and J by 3 bases. The CDR3 has 15 residues. The CDR3 reads CASSQTSGGYNEQFF. The CDR3 region has the DNA TGTGCCAGCAGCCAAACTAGCGGCGGCTACAATGAGCAGTTCTTC. Variable domain in full (rest from reference TRBV28 and TRBJ2-1): DVKVTQSSRYLVKRTGEKVFLECVQDMDHENMFWYRQDPGLGLRLIYFSYDVKMKEKGDIPEGYSVSREKKERFSLILESASTNQTSMYLCASSQTSGGYNEQFFGPGTRLTVL.

V gene TRBV7-3 combines with J gene TRBJ2-2, with TRBD2 identical over 9 bases. CDR1 SGHTA and CDR2 FQGTGA come from the germline V gene. V lost 5 bases to trimming and J lost 6 bases; unmatched junction nucleotides: 10. This CDR3 is 16 amino acids long. CDR3 DNA sequence: TGTGCCAGCAGCCCCCCGGGACTAGCCCCCTCCGGGGAGCTGTTTTTT. Protein product: CASSPPGLAPSGELFF. The variable domain in full, completed from reference TRBV7-3 and TRBJ2-2, reads GAGVSQTPSNKVTEKGKYVELRCDPISGHTALYWYRQSLGQGPEFLIYFQGTGAADDSGLPNDRFFAVRPEGSVSTLKIQRTERGDSAVYLCASSPPGLAPSGELFFGEGSRLTVL.

A single count supports this clone. The V and J genes are TRBV7-5 and TRBJ2-7. TRBV7-5 is termed a pseudogene. The CDR3 length is 14 residues. The chain's CDR3 is CVRAVGGATYEQYF. As DNA, the CDR3 is TGTGTCAGAGCGGTCGGGGGCGCCACCTACGAGCAGTACTTC.

This clone was detected once. This chain connects TRBV19 to TRBJ2-3, with D tentatively TRBD1 (5 bases). The germline V gene encodes CDR1 LNHDA and CDR2 SQIVND (reference sequence). Deletions cut 2 bases from V and 4 bases from J, with 7 bases between. This CDR3 has 13 amino acids. CDR3 residues: CASSIQGADTQYF. CDR3 sequence (DNA): TGTGCCAGTAGTATACAGGGCGCAGATACGCAGTATTTT. Looking up the rest from reference TRBV19 and TRBJ2-3 gives the full variable domain: DGGITQSPKYLFRKEGQNVTLSCEQNLNHDAMYWYRQDPGQGLRLIYYSQIVNDFQKGDIAEGYSVSREKKESFPLTVTSAQKNPTAFYLCASSIQGADTQYFGPGTRLTVL.

This chain joins TRBV19 and TRBJ2-2, with TRBD1 as a possible D gene (6 bases). Trimming pared 4 bases from V and 1 base from J, leaving 13 bases between. The CDR3 spans 16 residues. Germline V lookup: CDR1 LNHDA, CDR2 SQIVND (reference sequence). CDR3 residues: CASSTPDRLNTGELFF. The DNA of the CDR3 is TGTGCCAGTAGTACGCCTGACAGGCTGAACACCGGGGAGCTGTTTTTT.